This is a list of T cell receptor beta chains from one sample in a study of vaccination effects on CD4 cells after COVID-19. These TCRs are of unknown antigen specificity. TCRdb keeps only in-frame clones here, not all; method: immunoSEQ multiplex PCR. The table shows about 35,000 clones, with approximately 82% occurring only once. Sequencing was performed on CD4+ T cells from PBMCs cultured with HCoV-NL63 spike peptides, taken after COVID-19 vaccination. Receptors originate from a human donor who received a COVID-19 vaccine. Some clones in this sample may be carry-over from other donors' samples. CDR3s include the opening cysteine and the closing phenylalanine or tryptophan. D genes are given only for firm matches. Clone size, where shown, is once, few, many, or a class for clones that have expanded.

abundance | j_gene | d_gene | v_gene | CDR3nt | CDR3aa
NA | TRBJ1-6 | TRBD1 | TRBV5-1 | TGCGCCAGCAGCACCGGGACAGGCCAAAGCTCCTATAATTCACCCCTCCACTTT | CASSTGTGQSSYNSPLHF
NA | TRBJ1-5 | TRBD1 | TRBV30 | TGTGCCTGGAGCGCCTCTGGGGGGGGACAGAATCAGCCCCAGCATTTT | CAWSASGGGQNQPQHF
NA | TRBJ1-4 | NA | TRBV7-2 | TGTGCCAGCAACCAGGGTGTCGCTAATGAAAAACTGTTTTTT | CASNQGVANEKLFF
NA | TRBJ1-3 | NA | TRBV6-6 | TGTGCCACCCTACAGGGCTCTGGAAACACCATATATTTT | CATLQGSGNTIYF
NA | TRBJ2-5 | TRBD1 | TRBV24-1 | TGTGCCACCAGTGACAGGGGGACAGCCCAAGAGACCCAGTACTTC | CATSDRGTAQETQYF
NA | TRBJ2-5 | TRBD2 | TRBV9 | TGTGCCAGCAGCGTCAGAGCGGGGGGGCCGGGAGAGACCCAGTACTTC | CASSVRAGGPGETQYF
NA | TRBJ1-4 | TRBD1 | TRBV19 | TGTGCCAGTCGCGACAGGGTAAATGAAAAACTGTTTTTT | CASRDRVNEKLFF
NA | TRBJ2-1 | NA | TRBV19 | TGTGCCAGTAGCAAAAACACCGGTCCCTACAATGAGCAGTTCTTC | CASSKNTGPYNEQFF
NA | TRBJ1-6 | NA | TRBV28 | TGTGCCAGCAGAAACGGAGGGTCCGATTCACCCCTCCACTTT | CASRNGGSDSPLHF
NA | TRBJ2-1 | NA | TRBV5-1 | TGCGCCAGCAGCTTGGTCCAGGGTCATGAGGAGCAGTTCTTC | CASSLVQGHEEQFF
few | TRBJ1-1 | NA | TRBV6-6 | TGTGCCAGCAGTTACTCAAGGGTATCCACTGAAGCTTTCTTT | CASSYSRVSTEAFF
NA | TRBJ2-1 | NA | TRBV6-4 | TGTGCCAGCAGTGACAGGGGAGGCGACAATGAGCAGTTCTTC | CASSDRGGDNEQFF
NA | TRBJ1-4 | TRBD1 | TRBV6-5 | TGTGCCAGCATGACGGGACAGGGGAGTGAAAAACTGTTTTTT | CASMTGQGSEKLFF
once | TRBJ2-2 | NA | TRBV7-3 | TGTGCCAGCAGCTTTTCGACCGCCGGGGAGCTGTTTTTT | CASSFSTAGELFF
NA | TRBJ2-3 | TRBD1 | TRBV30 | TGTGCCTGGAGTGAAGGACAGGTTTGGTCTCGCACAGATACGCAGTATTTT | CAWSEGQVWSRTDTQYF
NA | TRBJ2-1 | NA | TRBV9 | TGTGCCAGCAGCCAGTACTACAATGAGCAGTTCTTC | CASSQYYNEQFF
NA | TRBJ2-3 | TRBD1 | TRBV6-5 | TGTGCCAGCATACTACAGGGGGCAGTAGATACGCAGTATTTT | CASILQGAVDTQYF
NA | TRBJ2-3 | NA | TRBV24-1 | TGTGCCACCGGCTTGGCCAGCACAGATACGCAGTATTTT | CATGLASTDTQYF
NA | TRBJ2-3 | TRBD2 | TRBV29-1 | TGCAGCGTGGGCACTAGCGGGGGGTCGGATACGCAGTATTTT | CSVGTSGGSDTQYF
NA | TRBJ1-2 | NA | TRBV6-2/TRBV6-3 | TGTGCCAGCAGTTACTATGGGACTGGAGGCTACACCTTC | CASSYYGTGGYTF
NA | TRBJ1-5 | TRBD1 | TRBV5-1 | TGCGCCAGCAGCTCCCAGGGGGGGAGTCAGCCCCAGCATTTT | CASSSQGGSQPQHF
NA | TRBJ2-5 | NA | TRBV7-2 | TGTGCCAGCAGCTTAGCTTTCGCGGGCAGCCAAGAGACCCAGTACTTC | CASSLAFAGSQETQYF
NA | TRBJ2-3 | TRBD2 | TRBV7-2 | TGTGCCAGCAGCCCCTGGACTAGCGGGGGGGCAGTCACAGATACGCAGTATTTT | CASSPWTSGGAVTDTQYF
NA | TRBJ1-1 | TRBD1 | TRBV20-1 | TGCAGTGCTGCGGGACAGGAAGCTTTCTTT | CSAAGQEAFF
NA | TRBJ1-4 | TRBD1 | TRBV30 | TGTGCCTGGAGTCCAGGAACAGGGGCTAATGAAAAACTGTTTTTT | CAWSPGTGANEKLFF
NA | TRBJ1-2 | TRBD1 | TRBV29-1 | TGCAGCGTTGAACCGGGACAGGGAGACGGCTACACCTTC | CSVEPGQGDGYTF
NA | TRBJ1-1 | NA | TRBV28 | TGTGCCAGCAGTTTATGGGTCGGTAGCATGAACACTGAAGCTTTCTTT | CASSLWVGSMNTEAFF
few | TRBJ1-2 | NA | TRBV3-1/TRBV3-2 | TGTGCCAGCAGCCGTGGGACGCGGGCCTATGGCTACACCTTC | CASSRGTRAYGYTF
NA | TRBJ1-2 | TRBD1 | TRBV3-1/TRBV3-2 | TGTGCCAGCAGCCAATACACCGGGACAGGGTATGGCTACACCTTC | CASSQYTGTGYGYTF
NA | TRBJ2-3 | NA | TRBV28 | TGTGCCAGCAGATATAAAGACCCTGTAGGTACGCAGTATTTT | CASRYKDPVGTQYF
NA | TRBJ1-2 | NA | TRBV19 | TGTGCCAGGCAGGAAGGAGGCTACACCTTC | CARQEGGYTF
NA | TRBJ1-2 | TRBD1 | TRBV2 | TGTGCCAGCACCCGACAGGGAAGTGATGGCTACACCTTC | CASTRQGSDGYTF
NA | TRBJ2-1 | NA | TRBV7-7 | TGTGCCAGCAGCCTAGGGAGCTCCTACAATGAGCAGTTCTTC | CASSLGSSYNEQFF
NA | TRBJ2-3 | NA | TRBV3-1/TRBV3-2 | TGTGCCAGCAGCCGGACCCTCACAGATACGCAGTATTTT | CASSRTLTDTQYF
few | TRBJ1-5 | NA | TRBV6-6 | TGTGCCAGCAGTTATAGCCCGCACAATCAGCCCCAGCATTTT | CASSYSPHNQPQHF
few | TRBJ1-2 | NA | TRBV29-1 | TGCAGCGTCTCGACCTATAACTATGGCTACACCTTC | CSVSTYNYGYTF
few | TRBJ1-2 | NA | TRBV6-1 | TGTGCCAGCAGTGAGGGAAAGTATGGCTACACCTTC | CASSEGKYGYTF
NA | TRBJ1-1 | NA | TRBV27 | TGTGCCAGCAGTTTAGGGAGAAACACTGAAGCTTTCTTT | CASSLGRNTEAFF
NA | TRBJ2-5 | NA | TRBV2 | TGTGCCAGCAGTGAACGGCTAGTTCAAGAGACCCAGTACTTC | CASSERLVQETQYF
NA | TRBJ2-4 | NA | TRBV2 | TGTGCCAGCAAGGTGATAGCCAAAAACATTCAGTACTTC | CASKVIAKNIQYF
NA | TRBJ1-2 | NA | TRBV12-5 | TGTGCTAGTGGTTCTTCCCTCGACCGGGGGCGAGGGTATGGCTACACCTTC | CASGSSLDRGRGYGYTF
once | TRBJ2-3 | TRBD1 | TRBV6-5 | TGTGCCAGCAGTTCGGACAGGGTGATCAATACGCAGTATTTT | CASSSDRVINTQYF